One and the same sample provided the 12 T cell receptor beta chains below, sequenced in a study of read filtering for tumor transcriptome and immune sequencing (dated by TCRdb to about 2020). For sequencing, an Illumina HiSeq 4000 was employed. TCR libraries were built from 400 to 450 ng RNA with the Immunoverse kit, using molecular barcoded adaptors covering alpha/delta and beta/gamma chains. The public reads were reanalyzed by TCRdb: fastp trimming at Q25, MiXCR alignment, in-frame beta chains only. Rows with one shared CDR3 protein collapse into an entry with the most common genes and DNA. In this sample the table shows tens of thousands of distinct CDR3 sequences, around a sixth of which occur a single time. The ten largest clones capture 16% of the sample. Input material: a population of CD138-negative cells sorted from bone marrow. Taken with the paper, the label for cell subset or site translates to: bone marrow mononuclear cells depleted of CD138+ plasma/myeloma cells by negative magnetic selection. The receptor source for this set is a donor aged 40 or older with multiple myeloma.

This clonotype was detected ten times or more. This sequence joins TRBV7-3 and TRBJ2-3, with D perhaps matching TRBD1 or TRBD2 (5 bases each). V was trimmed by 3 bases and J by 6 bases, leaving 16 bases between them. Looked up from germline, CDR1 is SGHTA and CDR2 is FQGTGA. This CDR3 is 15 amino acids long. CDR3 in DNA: TGTGCCAGCAGCTTGTTGGGGGTACCTGGGGATACGCAGTATTTT. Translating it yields CASSLLGVPGDTQYF.

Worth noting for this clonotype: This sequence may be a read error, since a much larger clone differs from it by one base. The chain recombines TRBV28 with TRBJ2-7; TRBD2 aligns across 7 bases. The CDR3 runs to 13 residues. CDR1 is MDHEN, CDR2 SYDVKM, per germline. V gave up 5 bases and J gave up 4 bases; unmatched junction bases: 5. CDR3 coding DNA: TGTGCCAGCAGTCCCTTACTAGCGTACGAGCAGTACTTC. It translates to CASSPLLAYEQYF.

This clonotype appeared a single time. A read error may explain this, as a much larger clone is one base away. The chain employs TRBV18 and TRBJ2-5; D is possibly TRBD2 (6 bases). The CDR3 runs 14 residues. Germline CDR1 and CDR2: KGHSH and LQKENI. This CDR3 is CASSPPMAGGVQHF. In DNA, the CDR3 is TGTGCCAGCTCACCACCGATGGCGGGCGGGGTACAGCACTTC.

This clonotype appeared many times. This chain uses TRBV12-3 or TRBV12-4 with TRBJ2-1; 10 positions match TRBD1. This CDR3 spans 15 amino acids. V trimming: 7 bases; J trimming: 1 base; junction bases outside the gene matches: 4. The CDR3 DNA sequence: TGTGCCAGCAAATTGGGACAGGGGTCCTACAATGAGCAGTTCTTC. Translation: CASKLGQGSYNEQFF.

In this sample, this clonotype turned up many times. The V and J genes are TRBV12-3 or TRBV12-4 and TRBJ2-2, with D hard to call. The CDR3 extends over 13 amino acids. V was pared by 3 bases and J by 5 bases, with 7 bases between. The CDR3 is CASSLTATGELFF. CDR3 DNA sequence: TGTGCCAGCAGTTTGACTGCTACCGGGGAGCTGTTTTTT.

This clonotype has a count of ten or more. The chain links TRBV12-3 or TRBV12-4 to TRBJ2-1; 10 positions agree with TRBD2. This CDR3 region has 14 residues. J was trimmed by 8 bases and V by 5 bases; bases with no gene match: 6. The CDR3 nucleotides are TGTGCCAGCAGTGTGAGCGGGGGGGCCGATGAGCAGTTCTTC. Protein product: CASSVSGGADEQFF.

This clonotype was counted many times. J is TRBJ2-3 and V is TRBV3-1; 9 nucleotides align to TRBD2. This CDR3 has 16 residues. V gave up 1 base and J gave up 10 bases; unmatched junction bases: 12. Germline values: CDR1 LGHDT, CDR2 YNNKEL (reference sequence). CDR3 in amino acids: CASSQVREGLKIAQYF. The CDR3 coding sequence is TGTGCCAGCAGCCAAGTGCGGGAGGGCCTGAAGATAGCGCAGTATTTT.

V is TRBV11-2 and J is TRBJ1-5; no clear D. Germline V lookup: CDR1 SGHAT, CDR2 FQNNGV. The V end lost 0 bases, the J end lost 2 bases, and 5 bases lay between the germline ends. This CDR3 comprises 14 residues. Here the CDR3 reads CASSLDGGNQPQHF. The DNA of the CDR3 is TGTGCCAGCAGCTTAGATGGGGGCAATCAGCCCCAGCATTTT.

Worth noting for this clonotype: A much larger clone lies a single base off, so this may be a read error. CDR3 protein: CAISGGGGSNQPQHF. In DNA, the CDR3 is TGTGCCATCAGTGGAGGAGGGGGCAGCAATCAGCCCCAGCATTTT. The chain couples TRBV10-3 to TRBJ1-5, with 7 bases that match TRBD1. The CDR3 spans 15 residues. The junction had 4 bases not matched to a gene; V was cut back by 4 bases and J by 1 base. CDR1 ENHRY and CDR2 SYGVKD come from the germline V gene.

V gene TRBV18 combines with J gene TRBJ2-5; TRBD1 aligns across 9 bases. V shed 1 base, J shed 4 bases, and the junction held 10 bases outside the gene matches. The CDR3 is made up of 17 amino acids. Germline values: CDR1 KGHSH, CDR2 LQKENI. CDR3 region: CASSPLGTGRGRETQYF. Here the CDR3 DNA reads TGTGCCAGCTCACCACTGGGGACAGGGCGCGGGCGAGAGACCCAGTACTTC.

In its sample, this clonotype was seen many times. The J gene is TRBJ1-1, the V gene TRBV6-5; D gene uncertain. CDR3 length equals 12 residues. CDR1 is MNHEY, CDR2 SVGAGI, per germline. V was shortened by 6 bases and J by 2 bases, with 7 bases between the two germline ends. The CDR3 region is CASSHRNTEAFF. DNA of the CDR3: TGTGCCAGCAGCCACAGAAACACTGAAGCTTTCTTT.

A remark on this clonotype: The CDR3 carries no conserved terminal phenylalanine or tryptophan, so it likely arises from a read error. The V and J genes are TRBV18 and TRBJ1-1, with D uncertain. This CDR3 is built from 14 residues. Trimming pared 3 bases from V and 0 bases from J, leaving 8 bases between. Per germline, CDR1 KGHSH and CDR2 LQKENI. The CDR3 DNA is TGTGCCAGCTCACCTATCACGTTGAACACTGAAGCTTTCTAT. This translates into CASSPITLNTEAFY.